The 30 T cell receptor beta chains below were found in one sample sequenced in a study of blood T cell repertoires in COVID-19. Clones were sequenced by immunoSEQ multiplex PCR, and TCRdb holds only the in-frame ones, with some missing. The sample lists 150,000 to 200,000 clones, roughly 80% occurring once. Sample: peripheral blood. These TCRs come from a woman aged 25 to 39 with acute or convalescent COVID-19.

This chain joins TRBV7-9 and TRBJ1-6, with 9 bases fitting TRBD1. This CDR3 is built from 16 residues. In germline, CDR1 is SEHNR, CDR2 FQNEAQ (reference sequence). With 2 bases clipped from V and 10 bases from J, the junction kept 9 bases outside the gene matches. In DNA form, the CDR3 reads TGTGCCAGCAGCTTAAAGGTGGGACAGGGCGGCTCACCCCTCCACTTT. The encoded protein is CASSLKVGQGGSPLHF.

The chain joins TRBV6-6 to TRBJ1-3; the D is unclear. V was cut by 0 bases and J by 4 bases, with 7 bases left in between. Germline V gene sequence: CDR1 MNHNY, CDR2 SVGAGI (reference sequence). This CDR3 region has 14 residues. The CDR3 sequence: CASSYSEGGNTIYF. Written as DNA, the CDR3 is TGTGCCAGCAGTTACTCGGAGGGCGGAAACACCATATATTTT.

The chain has TRBV10-3 and TRBJ2-1; 9 bases are a match to TRBD2. There are 14 residues in the CDR3. Unmatched junction bases numbered 4, after V lost 4 bases and J lost 6 bases. Germline CDR1 reads ENHRY; CDR2 reads SYGVKD. For the CDR3, the DNA is TGTGCCATCAGTGCTGTTAGCGGGAGCAATGAGCAGTTCTTC. Translation gives CAISAVSGSNEQFF.

The V call is TRBV7-8, the J call TRBJ2-7; 9 bases are shared with TRBD1. The trim removed 1 base at V and 0 bases at J, leaving 1 base unmatched. The CDR3 spans 15 residues. Germline CDR1 is SGHVS and CDR2 is FQNEAQ. CDR3 in DNA: TGTGCCAGCAGCTTAGGGGACAGGGTCTCCTACGAGCAGTACTTC. Amino acids: CASSLGDRVSYEQYF.

The rearrangement uses TRBV5-4 and TRBJ1-1; 9 bases are a match to TRBD1. V lost 4 bases and J lost 6; bases outside the gene matches: 4. Germline V CDR1 and CDR2: SGHNT, YYREEE (reference sequence). This CDR3 has 13 amino acids. CDR3 sequence: CASSGTGSPEAFF. CDR3 DNA sequence: TGTGCCAGCAGCGGGACAGGGTCCCCTGAAGCTTTCTTT.

The CDR3 nucleotides read TGTGCCAGCAGTTACTCGCTACAGGGTTTCGATGAAAAACTGTTTTTT. Translated: CASSYSLQGFDEKLFF. The J gene is TRBJ1-4, the V gene TRBV6-5, with a weak D call TRBD1 (6 bases). Germline CDR1 and CDR2: MNHEY and SVGAGI. Between the trimmed V and J ends, which lost 0 bases and 6 bases, there was a span of 14 bases. This CDR3 spans 16 amino acids.

The chain is built from TRBV10-2 and TRBJ1-6; 11 bases line up with TRBD1. The J segment lost 8 bases and the V segment lost 6 bases, leaving 3 bases of the junction unmatched. CDR1 and CDR2 from the germline V gene are WSHSY and SAAADI. This CDR3 contains 14 residues. The chain's CDR3 is CASRGQGAHSPLHF. The DNA of the CDR3 is TGCGCCAGCAGAGGACAGGGGGCGCATTCACCCCTCCACTTT.

V gene TRBV7-2 combines with J gene TRBJ2-1; 12 bases are a match to TRBD2. With V trimmed by 3 bases and J by 9 bases, 9 bases remained unmatched. Germline V lookup: CDR1 SGHTA, CDR2 FQGNSA. CDR3 size: 16 residues. The CDR3 region has the DNA TGTGCCAGCAGCTTCTGGCTAGCGGGGGGGTTAGGTGAGCAGTTCTTC. It is translated as CASSFWLAGGLGEQFF.

The chain carries TRBV6-5 and TRBJ1-1; 10 bases line up with TRBD1. In germline, CDR1 is MNHEY, CDR2 SVGAGI. This CDR3 contains 14 residues. V was pared by 6 bases and J by 5 bases, with 6 bases of the junction left unmatched. The DNA of the CDR3 is TGTGCCAGCAGCCGCGACAGGGGGCTTACTGAAGCTTTCTTT. This sequence encodes CASSRDRGLTEAFF.

The rearrangement uses TRBV28 and TRBJ2-5, with a tentative D call TRBD2 (6 bases). The CDR3 sequence is 14 residues long. From germline, CDR1 is MDHEN and CDR2 SYDVKM. The V and J ends lost 2 bases and 5 bases respectively, with 12 bases between them. CDR3 nucleotide sequence: TGTGCCAGCAGTTTAAGCGGGTGGGGGGAGACCCAGTACTTC. Amino acids: CASSLSGWGETQYF.

The V call is TRBV5-6, the J call TRBJ2-7, with D unresolved. The CDR3 is 12 residues long. The germline V gene has CDR1 SGHDT and CDR2 YYEEEE. V dropped 5 bases and J dropped 0 bases, with 6 bases sitting between them. The CDR3 DNA follows: TGTGCCAGCAGGACACGCTCCTACGAGCAGTACTTC. Translation gives CASRTRSYEQYF.

The V and J genes are TRBV6-5 and TRBJ2-7; 8 nucleotides agree with TRBD1. Germline trimming cut 5 bases from V and 0 bases from J; bases unmatched to any gene: 6. Germline V gives CDR1 MNHEY, CDR2 SVGAGI. The CDR3 consists of 15 residues. The CDR3 loop reads CASSPGGQDSYEQYF. Written as DNA, the CDR3 is TGTGCCAGCAGTCCCGGGGGACAGGACTCCTACGAGCAGTACTTC.

Concerning this clone: The sample has other DNA sequences that encode this CDR3 too. This sequence joins TRBV7-6 and TRBJ1-6, with 9 bases aligning to TRBD1. The CDR3 contains 15 residues. V shed 3 bases, J shed 5 bases, and the junction held 2 bases outside the gene matches. Germline V gene data show CDR1 as SGHVS and CDR2 as FNYEAQ. The CDR3: CASSLGQGNNSPLHF. The CDR3 bases are TGTGCCAGCAGCTTGGGACAGGGCAATAATTCACCCCTCCACTTT. The full variable domain, its missing parts supplied by reference TRBV7-6 and TRBJ1-6, is GAGVSQSPRYKVTKRGQDVALRCDPISGHVSLYWYRQALGQGPEFLTYFNYEAQQDKSGLPNDRFSAERPEGSISTLTIQRTEQRDSAMYRCASSLGQGNNSPLHFGNGTRLTVT.

Regarding this clone: One end of the junction does not line up with germline, which may come from a read error. The rearrangement links TRBV7-7 to TRBJ1-1; the D is unclear. The CDR3 loop spans 13 amino acids. Germline CDR1 reads SSHAT; CDR2 reads FNYEAQ (reference sequence). Here the CDR3 DNA reads TGTGCTAGCAGCTTTACTCAGAACACTGAAGCTTTCTTT. Translation: CASSFTQNTEAFF.

This sequence joins TRBV7-9 and TRBJ1-2; a possible D gene is TRBD1 (5 bases). With 5 bases removed from V and 1 base from J, the gap between germline ends came to 8 bases. The CDR3 has 13 amino acids. The germline V gene has CDR1 SEHNR and CDR2 FQNEAQ (reference sequence). CDR3 sequence (DNA): TGTGCCAGCAGCGAACAGGTTAACTATGGCTACACCTTC. It is translated as CASSEQVNYGYTF.

In the case of this clone: Other DNA sequences in this sample translate to the same CDR3. The chain links TRBV27 to TRBJ1-4; a weak D match, TRBD1 (5 bases). Between the trimmed V and J ends, which lost 8 bases and 9 bases, there was a span of 19 bases. The CDR3 covers 14 residues. Germline V CDR1 and CDR2: MNHEY, SMNVEV (reference sequence). The CDR3 reads CASGYRGEGKKLFF. The DNA for the CDR3 is TGTGCCAGCGGCTATAGGGGTGAAGGGAAAAAACTGTTTTTT.

J is TRBJ2-3 and V is TRBV7-9, with D unresolved. The CDR3 is 11 residues long. Trimming left V 5 bases short and J 7 bases short, with 7 bases between. Germline-derived CDR1 and CDR2 are SEHNR and FQNEAQ (reference sequence). DNA of the CDR3: TGTGCCAGCAGCCCTCAGAATACGCAGTATTTT. Protein: CASSPQNTQYF.

The V and J genes are TRBV27 and TRBJ2-1; TRBD2 is a possible D gene (6 bases). Germline loops: CDR1 MNHEY, CDR2 SMNVEV (reference sequence). This CDR3 is 14 amino acids long. The V end was cut by 6 bases, the J end by 6 bases, with 15 bases between. CDR3 sequence (DNA): TGTGCCAGCAGCCCGGGGAGGTGGAGCAATGAGCAGTTCTTC. Translated, it gives CASSPGRWSNEQFF.

V is TRBV11-3 and J is TRBJ2-1, with TRBD2 identical over 10 bases. The CDR3 extends over 15 amino acids. The V gene end was trimmed by 2 bases and the J gene end by 6 bases; junction bases not matched to a gene: 4. CDR1 is SGHNT, CDR2 YENEEA, per germline. For the CDR3, the DNA is TGTGCCAGCAGCTTAAAGCGGGGGGGGACCAATGAGCAGTTCTTC. This sequence encodes CASSLKRGGTNEQFF.

This clone showed up just once. The V gene is TRBV5-8, the J gene TRBJ2-2; 8 positions agree with TRBD2. Germline CDR1 is SGHTS and CDR2 is YDEGEE. This CDR3 region has 15 residues. The junction had 10 bases not matched to a gene; V was cut back by 8 bases and J by 4 bases. The CDR3 DNA sequence: TGTGCCAGTAGCCTGGGGACTAGGAGCACCGGGGAGCTGTTTTTT. This translates into CASSLGTRSTGELFF.

This chain connects TRBV19 to TRBJ1-2, with TRBD1 identical over 7 bases. The V segment lost 8 bases and the J segment 3 bases; nucleotides outside the gene matches: 9. Germline-derived CDR1 and CDR2 are LNHDA and SQIVND (reference sequence). The CDR3 is 14 amino acids. The CDR3 DNA reads as TGTGCCAGTGCATCGGGACAGTCATACTATGGCTACACCTTC. It specifies CASASGQSYYGYTF.

The genes are TRBV9 and TRBJ1-3; D is unresolved. The CDR3 spans 15 residues. Germline CDR1 SGDLS, CDR2 YYNGEE. Trimming shortened V by 0 bases and J by 5 bases, and 12 bases separated the two germline ends. The CDR3 is CASSVGGQMRNTIYF. CDR3 DNA: TGTGCCAGCAGCGTAGGAGGCCAGATGAGAAACACCATATATTTT.

The CDR3 sequence is CASKRDRVGSPLHF. For the CDR3, the DNA is TGTGCCAGCAAAAGGGACAGGGTTGGTTCACCCCTCCACTTT. This chain connects TRBV2 to TRBJ1-6; 9 bases fit TRBD1. Germline CDR1 is SNHLY and CDR2 is FYNNEI. With V trimmed by 7 bases and J by 9 bases, 7 bases remained unmatched. The CDR3 runs to 14 residues.

The rearrangement uses TRBV19 and TRBJ2-7; 8 positions match TRBD1. The V segment lost 6 bases and the J segment 2 bases; nucleotides outside the gene matches: 9. The germline V gene has CDR1 LNHDA and CDR2 SQIVND (reference sequence). The CDR3 loop spans 15 amino acids. The CDR3 loop reads CASSSYRGIAYEQYF. The CDR3 nucleotides read TGTGCCAGTAGCTCCTACAGGGGGATCGCCTACGAGCAGTACTTC.

The V and J genes are TRBV19 and TRBJ1-1; maybe TRBD1 (6 bases). V lost 7 bases to trimming and J lost 1 base, with 16 bases between them. The germline gives CDR1 LNHDA, CDR2 SQIVND (reference sequence). The CDR3 spans 15 residues. The chain's CDR3 is CASTPTQGPNTEAFF. The CDR3 DNA is TGTGCCAGTACCCCGACCCAGGGGCCGAACACTGAAGCTTTCTTT.

V usage is TRBV28 and J usage is TRBJ2-7; 8 positions match TRBD1. With V trimmed by 2 bases and J by 5 bases, 5 bases remained unmatched. The germline V gene encodes CDR1 MDHEN and CDR2 SYDVKM. The length of the CDR3 is 14 residues. CDR3 bases: TGTGCCAGCAGTTTAGACAGGGGCAACGACGAGCAGTACTTC. This codes for CASSLDRGNDEQYF.

The gene calls are TRBV27 and TRBJ1-2; 7 bases map to TRBD1. The germline CDR1 and CDR2 sequences are MNHEY and SMNVEV (reference sequence). The length of the CDR3 is 12 residues. Trimming took 3 bases from V and 11 from J; bases not matched to a gene: 6. The DNA for the CDR3 is TGTGCCAGCAGTTTTGACAGGGCTCGGTACACCTTC. Translation: CASSFDRARYTF.

The chain recombines TRBV7-3 with TRBJ1-3; D may be TRBD1 (6 bases). The CDR3 is 15 amino acids. The V and J ends lost 2 bases and 2 bases respectively, with 10 bases between them. In germline, CDR1 is SGHTA, CDR2 FQGTGA. CDR3 sequence (DNA): TGTGCCAGCAGCTTAGGTCAGGGGCCTGGAAACACCATATATTTT. Protein sequence: CASSLGQGPGNTIYF.

The chain recombines TRBV2 with TRBJ2-1, with a possible D match to TRBD2 (6 bases). V lost 8 bases and J 9 bases, leaving 20 bases between the germline ends. This CDR3 comprises 14 residues. Germline CDR1 reads SNHLY; CDR2 reads FYNNEI. The CDR3 sequence: CASQSGLARSEQFF. The CDR3 nucleotides are TGTGCCAGCCAATCAGGGCTAGCGAGGAGTGAGCAGTTCTTC.

The rearrangement uses TRBV19 and TRBJ1-5, with 7 nucleotides matching TRBD1. Germline lookup yields CDR1 LNHDA and CDR2 SQIVND (reference sequence). The CDR3 loop spans 15 amino acids. V dropped 6 bases and J dropped 1; count of bases not matched to a gene: 6. The CDR3 region is CASRDTGVSNQPQHF. DNA for the CDR3: TGTGCCAGTAGGGACACAGGGGTAAGCAATCAGCCCCAGCATTTT.